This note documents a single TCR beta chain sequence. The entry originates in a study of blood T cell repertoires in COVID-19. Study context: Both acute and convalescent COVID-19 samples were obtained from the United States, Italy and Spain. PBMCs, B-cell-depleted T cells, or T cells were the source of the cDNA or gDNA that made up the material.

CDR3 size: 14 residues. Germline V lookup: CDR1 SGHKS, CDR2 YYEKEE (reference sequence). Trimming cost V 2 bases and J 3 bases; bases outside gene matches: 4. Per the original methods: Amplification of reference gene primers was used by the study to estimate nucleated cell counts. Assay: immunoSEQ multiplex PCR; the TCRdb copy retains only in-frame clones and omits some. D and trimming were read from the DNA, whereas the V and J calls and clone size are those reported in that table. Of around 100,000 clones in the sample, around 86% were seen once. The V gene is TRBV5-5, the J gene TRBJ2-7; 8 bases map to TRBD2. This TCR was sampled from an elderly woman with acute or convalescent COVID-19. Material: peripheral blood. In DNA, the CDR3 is TGTGCCAGCAGCTTATTTGGGACTAGCTACGAGCAGTACTTC. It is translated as CASSLFGTSYEQYF.